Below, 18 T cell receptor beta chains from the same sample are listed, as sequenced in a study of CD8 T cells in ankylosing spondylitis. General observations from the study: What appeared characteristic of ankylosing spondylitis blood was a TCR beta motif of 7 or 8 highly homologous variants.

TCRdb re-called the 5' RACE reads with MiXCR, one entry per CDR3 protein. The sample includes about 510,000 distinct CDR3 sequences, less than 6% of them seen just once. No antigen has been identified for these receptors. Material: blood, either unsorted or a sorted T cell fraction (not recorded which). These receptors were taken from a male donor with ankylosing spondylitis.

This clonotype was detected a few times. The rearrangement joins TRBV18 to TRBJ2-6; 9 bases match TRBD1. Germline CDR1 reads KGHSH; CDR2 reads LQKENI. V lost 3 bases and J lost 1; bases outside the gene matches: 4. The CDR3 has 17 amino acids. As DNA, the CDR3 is TGTGCCAGCTCACCTGGACAGGGGAGGTCTGGGGCCAACGTCCTGACTTTC. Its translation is CASSPGQGRSGANVLTF.

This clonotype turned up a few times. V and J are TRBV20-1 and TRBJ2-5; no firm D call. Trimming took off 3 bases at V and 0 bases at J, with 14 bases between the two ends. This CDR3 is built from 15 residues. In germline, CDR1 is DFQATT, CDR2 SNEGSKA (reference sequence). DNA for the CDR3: TGCAGTGCTAGCCGGCGGAGCTGGTACCAAGAGACCCAGTACTTC. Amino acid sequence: CSASRRSWYQETQYF.

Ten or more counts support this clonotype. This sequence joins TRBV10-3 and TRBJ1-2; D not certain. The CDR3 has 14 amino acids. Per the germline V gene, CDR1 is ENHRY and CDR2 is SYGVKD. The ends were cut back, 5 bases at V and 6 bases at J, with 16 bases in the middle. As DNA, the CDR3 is TGTGCCATCAGTCAAGCCAGCTTTCGAGATGGCTACACCTTC. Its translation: CAISQASFRDGYTF.

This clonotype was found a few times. This chain's CDR3 is CASSSPGASGRRETQYF. The CDR3 nucleotides read TGTGCCAGCAGCTCCCCGGGGGCTAGCGGGAGAAGAGAGACCCAGTACTTC. The V call is TRBV7-9, the J call TRBJ2-5; 10 bases align to TRBD2. The CDR3 runs to 17 residues. J gave up 4 bases and V 4 bases, and 12 bases lay outside the gene matches. Germline V lookup: CDR1 SEHNR, CDR2 FQNEAQ (reference sequence).

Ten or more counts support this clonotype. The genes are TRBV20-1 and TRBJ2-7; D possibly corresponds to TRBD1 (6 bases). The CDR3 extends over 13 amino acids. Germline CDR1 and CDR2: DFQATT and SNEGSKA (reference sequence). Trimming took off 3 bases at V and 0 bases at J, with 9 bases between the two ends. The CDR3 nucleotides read TGCAGTGCTAGGACGACAGGCTCCTACGAGCAGTACTTC. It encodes CSARTTGSYEQYF.

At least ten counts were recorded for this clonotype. The CDR3 sequence: CASSSRAVGEKYLGGELFF. The DNA for the CDR3 is TGCGCCAGCAGCTCACGCGCGGTTGGTGAGAAATACCTTGGCGGGGAGCTGTTTTTT. The rearrangement uses TRBV4-3 and TRBJ2-2; D ambiguous. In germline, CDR1 is LGHNA, CDR2 YSLEER. The CDR3 is 19 amino acids. Trimming took 5 bases from V and 7 from J, leaving 29 bases between them.

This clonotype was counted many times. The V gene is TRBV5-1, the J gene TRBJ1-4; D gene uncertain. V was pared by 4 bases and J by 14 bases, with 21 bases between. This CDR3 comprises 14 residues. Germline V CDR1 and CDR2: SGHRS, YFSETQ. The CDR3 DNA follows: TGCGCCAGCAGCCCCGACGGTGGGAGAAAAGGTCTGTTTTTT. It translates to CASSPDGGRKGLFF.

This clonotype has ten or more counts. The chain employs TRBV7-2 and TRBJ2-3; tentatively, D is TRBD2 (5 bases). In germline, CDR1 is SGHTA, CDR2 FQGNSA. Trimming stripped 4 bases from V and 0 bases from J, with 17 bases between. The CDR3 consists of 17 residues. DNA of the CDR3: TGTGCCAGCAGCTCGACCCTTTGGCGGAGGAGCACAGATACGCAGTATTTT. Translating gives CASSSTLWRRSTDTQYF. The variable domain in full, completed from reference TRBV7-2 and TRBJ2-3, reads GAGVSQSPSNKVTEKGKDVELRCDPISGHTALYWYRQSLGQGLEFLIYFQGNSAPDKSGLPSDRFSAERTGGSVSTLTIQRTQQEDSAVYLCASSSTLWRRSTDTQYFGPGTRLTVL.

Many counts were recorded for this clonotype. The CDR3 nucleotides read TGTGCCAGCAGCTTATCAGCCCACAATGAGCAGTTCTTC. The encoded protein is CASSLSAHNEQFF. This chain joins TRBV7-9 and TRBJ2-1; no firm D call. CDR1 is SEHNR, CDR2 FQNEAQ, per germline (reference sequence). The CDR3 has 13 residues. Trimming stripped 2 bases from V and 5 bases from J, with 7 bases between. Filled out from reference TRBV7-9 and TRBJ2-1, the complete variable domain reads DTGVSQNPRHKITKRGQNVTFRCDPISEHNRLYWYRQTLGQGPEFLTYFQNEAQLEKSRLLSDRFSAERPKGSFSTLEIQRTEQGDSAMYLCASSLSAHNEQFFGPGTRLTVL.

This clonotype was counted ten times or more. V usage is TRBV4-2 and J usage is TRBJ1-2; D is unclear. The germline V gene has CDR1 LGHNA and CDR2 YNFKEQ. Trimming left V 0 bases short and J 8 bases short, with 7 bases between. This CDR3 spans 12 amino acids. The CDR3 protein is CASSQDRRGYTF. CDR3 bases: TGTGCCAGCAGCCAAGATCGCCGAGGCTACACCTTC.

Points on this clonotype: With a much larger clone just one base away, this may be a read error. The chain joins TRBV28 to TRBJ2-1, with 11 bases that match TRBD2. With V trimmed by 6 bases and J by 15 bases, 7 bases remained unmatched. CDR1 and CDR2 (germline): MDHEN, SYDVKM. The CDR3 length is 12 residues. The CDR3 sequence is CASRRSGRARFF. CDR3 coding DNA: TGTGCCAGCAGACGTAGCGGGAGGGCCCGGTTCTTC.

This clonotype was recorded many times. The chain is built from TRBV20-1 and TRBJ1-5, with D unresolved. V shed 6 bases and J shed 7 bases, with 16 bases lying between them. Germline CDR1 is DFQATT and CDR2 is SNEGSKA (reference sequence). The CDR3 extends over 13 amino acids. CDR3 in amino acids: CSAGGALFQPQHF. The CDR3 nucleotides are TGCAGTGCCGGCGGCGCGTTATTCCAGCCCCAGCATTTT.

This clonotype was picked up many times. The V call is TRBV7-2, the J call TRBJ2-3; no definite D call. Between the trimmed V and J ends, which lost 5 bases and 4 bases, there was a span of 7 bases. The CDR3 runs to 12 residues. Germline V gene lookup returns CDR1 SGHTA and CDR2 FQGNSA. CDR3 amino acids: CASSRFADTQYF. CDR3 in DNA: TGTGCCAGCAGCCGCTTTGCAGATACGCAGTATTTT. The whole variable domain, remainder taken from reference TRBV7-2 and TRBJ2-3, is GAGVSQSPSNKVTEKGKDVELRCDPISGHTALYWYRQSLGQGLEFLIYFQGNSAPDKSGLPSDRFSAERTGGSVSTLTIQRTQQEDSAVYLCASSRFADTQYFGPGTRLTVL.

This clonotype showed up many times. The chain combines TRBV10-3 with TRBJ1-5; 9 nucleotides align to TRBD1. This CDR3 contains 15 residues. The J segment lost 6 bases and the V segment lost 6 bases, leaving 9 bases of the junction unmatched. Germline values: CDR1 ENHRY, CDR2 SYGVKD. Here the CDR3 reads CAISGDRDGSQPQHF. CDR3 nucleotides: TGTGCCATCAGCGGGGACAGGGACGGGAGTCAGCCCCAGCATTTT.

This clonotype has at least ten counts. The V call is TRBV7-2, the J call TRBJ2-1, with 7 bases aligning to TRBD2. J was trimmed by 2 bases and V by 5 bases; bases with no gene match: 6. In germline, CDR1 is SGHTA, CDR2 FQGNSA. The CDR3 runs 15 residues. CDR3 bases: TGTGCCAGCAGCCCGAGCGGGATGACCTACAATGAGCAGTTCTTC. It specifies CASSPSGMTYNEQFF.

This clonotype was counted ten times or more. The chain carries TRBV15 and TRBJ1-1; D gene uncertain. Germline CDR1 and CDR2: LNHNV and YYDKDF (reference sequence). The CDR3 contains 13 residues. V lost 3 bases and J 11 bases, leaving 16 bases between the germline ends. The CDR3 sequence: CATSSLSTRAAFF. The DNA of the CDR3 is TGTGCCACCAGCAGCCTCTCCACGAGGGCGGCTTTCTTT.

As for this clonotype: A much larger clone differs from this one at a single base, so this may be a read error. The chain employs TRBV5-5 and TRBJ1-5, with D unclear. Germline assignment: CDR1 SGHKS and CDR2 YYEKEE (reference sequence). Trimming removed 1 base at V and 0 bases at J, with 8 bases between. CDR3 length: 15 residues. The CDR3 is CASSLNNYSNQPQHF. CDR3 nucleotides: TGTGCCAGCAGCTTGAACAACTATAGCAATCAGCCCCAGCATTTT. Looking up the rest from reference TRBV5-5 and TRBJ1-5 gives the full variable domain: DAGVTQSPTHLIKTRGQQVTLRCSPISGHKSVSWYQQVLGQGPQFIFQYYEKEERGRGNFPDRFSARQFPNYSSELNVNALLLGDSALYLCASSLNNYSNQPQHFGDGTRLSIL.

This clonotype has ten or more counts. CDR3 residues: CASSQRTSRRDTGELFF. CDR3 in DNA: TGCGCCAGCAGCCAACGAACCTCTAGACGGGACACCGGGGAGCTGTTTTTT. V usage is TRBV4-3 and J usage is TRBJ2-2, with D unresolved. CDR3 length: 17 residues. V shed 2 bases and J shed 3 bases, with 16 bases lying between them. Germline CDR1 reads LGHNA; CDR2 reads YSLEER.